Listed here are 16 T cell receptor beta chains from one sample, sequenced in a study of blood T cell repertoires in COVID-19. The method was immunoSEQ multiplex PCR; TCRdb's version includes in-frame clones alone and lacks a portion of them. The data contain roughly 140,000 clones, around four fifths of them singletons. What was sequenced was PBMCs or T cells enriched from blood (not recorded which). These receptors all stem from a woman between 40 and 55 years old who had recovered from COVID-19.

The chain joins TRBV19 to TRBJ1-2; TRBD1 is a possible D gene (6 bases). The CDR3 runs 19 residues. V lost 6 bases to trimming and J lost 2 bases, with 28 bases between them. Germline loops: CDR1 LNHDA, CDR2 SQIVND (reference sequence). The CDR3 loop reads CASSVSSGHPGNFNYGYTF. CDR3 DNA sequence: TGTGCCAGTAGCGTGAGTTCGGGACACCCCGGGAACTTCAACTATGGCTACACCTTC.

This chain connects TRBV19 to TRBJ1-6; a possible D gene is TRBD1 (5 bases). The length of the CDR3 is 15 residues. Trimming removed 7 bases from V and 7 bases from J, with 17 bases in between. From germline, CDR1 is LNHDA and CDR2 SQIVND (reference sequence). The CDR3 coding sequence is TGTGCCAGTAAGGGGATAAATCCGGACAATTCACCCCTCCACTTT. Encoded protein: CASKGINPDNSPLHF. The full variable domain, in which reference TRBV19 and TRBJ1-6 provide the parts outside the CDR3, is DGGITQSPKYLFRKEGQNVTLSCEQNLNHDAMYWYRQDPGQGLRLIYYSQIVNDFQKGDIAEGYSVSREKKESFPLTVTSAQKNPTAFYLCASKGINPDNSPLHFGNGTRLTVT.

The chain employs TRBV7-9 and TRBJ2-1; 9 bases line up with TRBD1. The ends lost 5 bases at V and 9 bases at J; junction bases unmatched: 5. The CDR3 is made up of 13 amino acids. Germline loops: CDR1 SEHNR, CDR2 FQNEAQ (reference sequence). CDR3 sequence: CASSAGQGGEQFF. In DNA, the CDR3 is TGTGCCAGCAGCGCGGGACAGGGCGGTGAGCAGTTCTTC. The whole variable domain, filled in from reference TRBV7-9 and TRBJ2-1, reads DTGVSQNPRHKITKRGQNVTFRCDPISEHNRLYWYRQTLGQGPEFLTYFQNEAQLEKSRLLSDRFSAERPKGSFSTLEIQRTEQGDSAMYLCASSAGQGGEQFFGPGTRLTVL.

This clone occurred once. The V gene is TRBV29-1, the J gene TRBJ2-2, with D maybe TRBD1 (6 bases). The CDR3 consists of 14 residues. Germline V lookup: CDR1 SQVTM, CDR2 ANQGSEA. V was trimmed by 3 bases and J by 3 bases, leaving 11 bases between them. CDR3 sequence (DNA): TGCAGCGTTGAGGTGGGGGCGTACACCGGGGAGCTGTTTTTT. It is translated as CSVEVGAYTGELFF.

The chain combines TRBV2 with TRBJ2-2; maybe TRBD1 (6 bases). V was cut by 4 bases and J by 5 bases, with 14 bases left in between. The germline CDR1 and CDR2 sequences are SNHLY and FYNNEI. The CDR3 consists of 15 residues. The CDR3: CASSGRTDTTGELFF. The CDR3 DNA sequence: TGTGCCAGCAGTGGCCGGACAGACACTACCGGGGAGCTGTTTTTT.

CDR3 sequence reads: CASRKQGVRSYEQYF. DNA for the CDR3: TGTGCCAGCAGAAAACAGGGGGTACGGTCCTACGAGCAGTACTTC. The chain recombines TRBV6-5 with TRBJ2-7; TRBD1 matches at 8 bases. The junction had 8 bases not matched to a gene; V was cut back by 6 bases and J by 1 base. The CDR3 has 15 amino acids. Germline CDR1 MNHEY, CDR2 SVGAGI.

V gene TRBV11-3 combines with J gene TRBJ2-2; TRBD2 matches 10 bases. V shed 3 bases, J shed 2 bases, and the junction held 12 bases outside the gene matches. Looked up from germline, CDR1 is SGHNT and CDR2 is YENEEA. The CDR3 spans 19 residues. CDR3 DNA: TGTGCCAGCAGCTTCCCGATCAGCGGGGGGGCCTATAACACCGGGGAGCTGTTTTTT. Translation: CASSFPISGGAYNTGELFF.

The rearrangement uses TRBV7-7 and TRBJ2-2; 8 positions agree with TRBD2. Germline V gene lookup returns CDR1 SSHAT and CDR2 FNYEAQ (reference sequence). This CDR3 comprises 18 residues. With V trimmed by 2 bases and J by 1 base, 9 bases remained unmatched. The CDR3 nucleotides read TGTGCCAGCAGCTTATCCCCAACTAGCGGAGTGAACACCGGGGAGCTGTTTTTT. Translation gives CASSLSPTSGVNTGELFF.

J is TRBJ1-6 and V is TRBV7-9, with 8 nucleotides matching TRBD1. The J segment lost 6 bases and the V segment lost 0 bases, leaving 7 bases of the junction unmatched. Germline CDR1 is SEHNR and CDR2 is FQNEAQ (reference sequence). The CDR3 contains 17 residues. As DNA, the CDR3 is TGTGCCAGCAGCTTAGCTAGGGACAGGCAGAGTAATTCACCCCTCCACTTT. Translation gives CASSLARDRQSNSPLHF.

This rearrangement joins TRBV6-2 or TRBV6-3 to TRBJ1-5; D gene ambiguous. In germline, CDR1 is MNHEY, CDR2 SVGEGT. The V end was cut by 5 bases, the J end by 9 bases, with 17 bases between. There are 14 residues in the CDR3. The CDR3 DNA reads TGTGCCAGCAGTGACGGGAGTTTCAGTGCGCCCCAGCATTTT. It specifies CASSDGSFSAPQHF.

The chain joins TRBV6-5 to TRBJ2-5; a weak D match, TRBD2 (6 bases). Germline assignment: CDR1 MNHEY and CDR2 SVGAGI. Trimming left V 8 bases short and J 2 bases short, with 15 bases between. There are 14 residues in the CDR3. CDR3 sequence: CASSALGGQETQYF. DNA for the CDR3: TGTGCCAGCTCAGCGTTGGGAGGACAAGAGACCCAGTACTTC.

The rearrangement uses TRBV19 and TRBJ1-1; no clear D gene. This CDR3 has 12 amino acids. CDR1 is LNHDA and CDR2 is SQIVND in the germline V gene (reference sequence). V was shortened by 3 bases and J by 7 bases, with 9 bases between the two germline ends. CDR3 residues: CASSMTEGEAFF. The DNA for the CDR3 is TGTGCCAGTAGTATGACCGAGGGTGAAGCTTTCTTT.

This chain links TRBV15 with TRBJ2-1, with D possibly TRBD1 on 5 matching bases. V was trimmed by 6 bases and J by 9 bases, leaving 15 bases between them. CDR3 length: 13 amino acids. CDR1 and CDR2 (germline): LNHNV, YYDKDF (reference sequence). The CDR3 region is CATSLTQAREQFF. CDR3 bases: TGTGCCACCAGTCTCACACAGGCGCGTGAGCAGTTCTTC.

The rearrangement links TRBV5-1 to TRBJ1-2, with D perhaps matching TRBD1 (5 bases). Germline values: CDR1 SGHRS, CDR2 YFSETQ. The CDR3 runs to 13 residues. Trimming took off 3 bases at V and 8 bases at J, with 14 bases between the two ends. In nucleotides, the CDR3 is TGCGCCAGCAGCTCGGAAGGGGTTGGAGGCTACACCTTC. Translation: CASSSEGVGGYTF.

The chain joins TRBV30 to TRBJ1-1; D not certain. This CDR3 contains 12 residues. From germline, CDR1 is GTSNPN and CDR2 SVGIG (reference sequence). V shed 2 bases and J shed 1 base, with 5 bases lying between them. CDR3 sequence reads: CAWSPGNTEAFF. Here the CDR3 DNA reads TGTGCCTGGAGTCCCGGGAACACTGAAGCTTTCTTT.

The chain joins TRBV4-1 to TRBJ1-6, with D perhaps TRBD1 (5 bases). Between the trimmed V and J ends, which lost 1 base and 10 bases, there was a span of 14 bases. Germline V lookup: CDR1 MGHRA, CDR2 YSYEKL. CDR3 length: 15 residues. For the CDR3, the DNA is TGCGCCAGCAGCCAAGTTCTGGGGCCCCAATCACCCCTCCACTTT. Its protein product is CASSQVLGPQSPLHF.